The source of this TCR beta chain is a study of T cell changes during pregnancy in multiple sclerosis. Assay: immunoSEQ multiplex PCR; the TCRdb copy retains only in-frame clones and omits some. This table has 45,000 or so clones, 80% to 90% appearing once. This CDR3 contains 17 residues. CDR1 is ENHRY, CDR2 SYGVKD, per germline. With V trimmed by 2 bases and J by 5 bases, 8 bases remained unmatched. The sample here was CD4+ T cells from peripheral blood mononuclear cells, taken after pregnancy. This TCR came from a female donor with multiple sclerosis, enrolled in a pregnancy study. The V and J genes are TRBV10-3 and TRBJ2-3, with TRBD1 matching over 12 bases. CDR3 sequence: CAISENSGQGAVDTQYF. Written as DNA, the CDR3 is TGTGCCATCAGTGAGAACTCGGGACAGGGGGCAGTAGATACGCAGTATTTT.